These 8 T cell receptor beta chains share one sample of origin, sequenced in a study of T cell repertoires in cytomegalovirus infection. TCRdb re-analysed the reads in MiXCR, keeping a single row per CDR3 protein. The data hold under 850,000 distinct CDR3 sequences, with 35% to 40% observed a single time. The sample was PBMCs. Receptors originate from a human donor in good health (CMV status not recorded). Some clones in this sample may be carry-over from other donors' samples.

This clonotype was observed a handful of times. This chain connects TRBV7-2 to TRBJ2-5, with D possibly being TRBD2 (5 bases). Between the trimmed V and J ends, which lost 5 bases and 1 base, there was a span of 14 bases. This CDR3 comprises 15 residues. CDR1 SGHTA and CDR2 FQGNSA come from the germline V gene. CDR3 sequence: CASSRKRNSQETQYF. CDR3 coding DNA: TGTGCCAGCAGCCGGAAGCGGAACTCCCAAGAGACCCAGTACTTC.

This clonotype has a single count. This chain joins TRBV12-3 or TRBV12-4 and TRBJ1-2; 7 bases are shared with TRBD1. The CDR3 has 14 amino acids. J gave up 4 bases and V 5 bases, and 7 bases lay outside the gene matches. CDR3 protein: CASSTGQGVYGYTF. For the CDR3, the DNA is TGTGCCAGCAGTACAGGCCAGGGGGTCTATGGCTACACCTTC.

This clonotype was counted only a few times. This chain joins TRBV19 and TRBJ2-7, with TRBD1 identical over 7 bases. Germline assignment: CDR1 LNHDA and CDR2 SQIVND (reference sequence). CDR3 length: 14 residues. Germline trimming cut 6 bases from V and 5 bases from J; bases unmatched to any gene: 10. CDR3 DNA sequence: TGTGCCAGTAGCCCGACAGGGCAGTGGGACGAGCAGTACTTC. Translated, it gives CASSPTGQWDEQYF.

Remarks on this clonotype: A much larger clone sits a single nucleotide away, making a read error possible. The rearrangement links TRBV7-8 to TRBJ2-7; D might be TRBD1 or TRBD2, each matching 5 bases. Germline-derived CDR1 and CDR2 are SGHVS and FQNEAQ. The CDR3 sequence is 15 residues long. CDR3 in DNA: TGTGCCAGCAGCTTCCGCGACAGAGGGACCTACGAGCCGTACTTC. Protein product: CASSFRDRGTYEPYF. Looking up the rest from reference TRBV7-8 and TRBJ2-7 gives the full variable domain: GAGVSQSPRYKVAKRGQDVALRCDPISGHVSLFWYQQALGQGPEFLTYFQNEAQLDKSGLPSDRFFAERPEGSVSTLKIQRTQQEDSAVYLCASSFRDRGTYEPYFGPGTRLTVT.

This chain links TRBV29-1 with TRBJ2-7; 7 nucleotides agree with TRBD2. The CDR3 covers 11 residues. The ends lost 7 bases at V and 5 bases at J; junction bases unmatched: 5. Germline CDR1 SQVTM, CDR2 ANQGSEA. The DNA of the CDR3 is TGCAGCGGACTAGCTGGCAACGAGCAGTACTTC. Translated, it gives CSGLAGNEQYF.

The chain carries TRBV12-3 or TRBV12-4 and TRBJ1-5, with a possible D match to TRBD1 (6 bases). The CDR3 contains 15 residues. V was trimmed by 2 bases and J by 4 bases, leaving 12 bases between them. The CDR3 sequence: CASSLIAGTNQPQHF. CDR3 sequence (DNA): TGTGCCAGCAGTTTAATAGCAGGGACAAATCAGCCCCAGCATTTT.

This clonotype turned up a few times. This sequence joins TRBV7-8 and TRBJ1-4; a possible D gene is TRBD1 (6 bases). The CDR3 is 15 amino acids. Per the germline V gene, CDR1 is SGHVS and CDR2 is FQNEAQ. Trimming took off 4 bases at V and 5 bases at J, with 14 bases between the two ends. In DNA, the CDR3 is TGTGCCAGCAGCTCTAGGGGGAATAGAAATGAAAAACTGTTTTTT. It codes for CASSSRGNRNEKLFF.

The CDR3 loop is CSVEEANYGYTF. CDR3 DNA: TGCAGCGTTGAAGAAGCTAACTATGGCTACACCTTC. The chain has TRBV29-1 and TRBJ1-2; D gene ambiguous. Per germline, CDR1 SQVTM and CDR2 ANQGSEA. This CDR3 has 12 residues. Trimming removed 0 bases at V and 0 bases at J, with 2 bases between.